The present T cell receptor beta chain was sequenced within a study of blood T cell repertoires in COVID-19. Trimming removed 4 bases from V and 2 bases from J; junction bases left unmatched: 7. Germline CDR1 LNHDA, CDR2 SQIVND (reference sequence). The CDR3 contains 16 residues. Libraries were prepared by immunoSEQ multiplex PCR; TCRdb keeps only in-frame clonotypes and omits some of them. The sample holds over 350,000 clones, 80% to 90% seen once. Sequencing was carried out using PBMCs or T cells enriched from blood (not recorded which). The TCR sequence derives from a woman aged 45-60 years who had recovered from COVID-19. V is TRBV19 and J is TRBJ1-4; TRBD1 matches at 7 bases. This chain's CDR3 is CASSTLRGQTNEKLFF. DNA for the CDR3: TGTGCCAGTAGTACGCTTCGGGGACAGACTAATGAAAAACTGTTTTTT.